The clone carrying this T cell receptor (beta chain) was seen more than once but under ten times. The antigen is not known. The time point is: after neoadjuvant nivolumab, at surgical resection. Stage II-IVA oral cavity squamous cell carcinoma was new and untreated by systemic or radiation therapy. This entry comes from a study of neoadjuvant anti-PD-1 for oral cavity cancer. Study at large: Patients without progression received a fourth nivolumab dose around day 43, then surgical resection on days 50-56.

Study-level findings and limits: Only three patients per response group were TCR-analyzed; validation needed.

Assay: immunoSEQ multiplex PCR; the TCRdb copy retains only in-frame clones and omits some. The repertoire consists of about 24,000 clones, with more than 20% occurring once and the leading ten covering 15% to 20%. Germline CDR1 MNHNS, CDR2 SASEGT. V was cut by 0 bases and J by 8 bases, with 7 bases left in between. The length of the CDR3 is 13 residues. The chain has TRBV6-1 and TRBJ1-4, with D possibly matching TRBD1 (5 bases). The material sequenced was tumor tissue, taken after nivolumab (anti-PD-1) treatment. This sequence originates from a person between 35 and 79 years old with oral cavity squamous cell carcinoma. The CDR3 DNA sequence: TGTGCCAGCAGTGAAGCGGGACGAGAAAAACTGTTTTTT. This codes for CASSEAGREKLFF.